This TCR beta chain stems from a study of identical twins. Broader study findings: Out-of-frame beta sequences exhibited a weaker degree of excess twin sharing.

The ends lost 6 bases at V and 2 bases at J; junction bases unmatched: 3. Germline V CDR1 and CDR2: MNHEY, SMNVEV (reference sequence). This CDR3 is built from 13 residues. A universal primer site arose from template switching, and cDNA bore unique molecular identifiers. TCRdb independently ran MiXCR on the 5' RACE reads; one entry per CDR3 protein. The data show approximately 670,000 distinct CDR3 sequences, approximately 6.1% seen once. This clonotype was counted many times. What it recognizes is unknown. The TCR was taken from a man younger than 35 in good health. V and J are TRBV27 and TRBJ2-7; 8 nucleotides align to TRBD2. The specimen sequenced was naive T cells sorted from blood. CDR3 nucleotides: TGTGCCAGCAGAATTAGCGGGACCTACGAGCAGTACTTC. The encoded protein is CASRISGTYEQYF.